This is a list of T cell receptor beta chains from one sample in a study of blood T cell repertoires in COVID-19. The method was immunoSEQ multiplex PCR; TCRdb's version includes in-frame clones alone and lacks a portion of them. The table lists approximately 390,000 clones, about 86% of them singletons. Sequenced input: PBMCs or T cells enriched from blood (not recorded which). The receptors come from a woman aged 45-65 years who had recovered from COVID-19. Both conserved end residues are part of each CDR3. The D gene is left open where the match is weak. The size field is filled for only some rows; it gives once, few, many or a size class.

TRBV28	TRBD2	once	TRBJ2-7	CASAQHGRAYEQYF	TGTGCCAGCGCTCAACACGGGAGGGCCTACGAGCAGTACTTC
TRBV6-1	NA	NA	TRBJ1-2	CASSEVGGYTF	TGTGCCAGCAGTGAAGTCGGTGGCTACACCTTC
TRBV7-8	TRBD1	NA	TRBJ1-2	CAIFPSSPGGYGYTF	TGTGCCATCTTCCCCTCCTCCCCAGGGGGGTATGGCTACACCTTC
TRBV2	NA	NA	TRBJ1-1	CASRGYGGMNTEAFF	TGTGCCAGCAGAGGGTACGGGGGAATGAATACTGAAGCTTTCTTT
TRBV18	NA	NA	TRBJ2-2	CASSPPGLSWPGELFF	TGTGCCAGCTCACCACCGGGACTTTCCTGGCCCGGGGAGCTGTTTTTT
TRBV21-1	NA	NA	TRBJ2-2	CASSKGIREHPNTGELFF	TGTGCCAGCAGCAAAGGAATCAGGGAACACCCGAACACCGGGGAGCTGTTTTTT
TRBV29-1	NA	NA	TRBJ1-2	CSVERGASYGYTF	TGCAGCGTTGAAAGAGGTGCCTCCTATGGCTACACCTTC
TRBV7-9	NA	NA	TRBJ2-3	CASRSSSARRDTQYF	TGTGCCAGCAGATCCTCTAGCGCCCGGCGGGATACGCAGTATTTT
TRBV27	TRBD2	NA	TRBJ2-7	CASSFTKRGGSLVYF	TGTGCCAGCAGTTTCACCAAGCGGGGGGGATCCCTTGTGTACTTC
TRBV5-4	TRBD1	NA	TRBJ1-2	CASSVPEGQGWGGYTF	TGTGCCAGCAGCGTTCCCGAAGGACAGGGATGGGGGGGCTACACCTTC
TRBV5-1	NA	NA	TRBJ2-7	CASSFSFWDFDGEQYF	TGCGCCAGCAGCTTTAGTTTTTGGGACTTTGATGGCGAGCAGTACTTC
TRBV28	NA	NA	TRBJ1-1	CASRGGPEAFF	TGTGCCAGCAGGGGGGGACCTGAAGCTTTCTTT
TRBV28	NA	NA	TRBJ1-2	CASSVQQDYGYTF	TGTGCCAGCAGTGTACAGCAGGACTATGGCTACACCTTC
TRBV7-9	NA	NA	TRBJ1-2	CASSLRPNAGSTNYGYTF	TGTGCCAGCAGCTTAAGACCAAATGCCGGGAGTACTAACTATGGCTACACCTTC
TRBV4-1	TRBD1	NA	TRBJ1-4	CASSQAGGRGEKLFF	TGCGCCAGCAGCCAAGCAGGGGGCAGAGGTGAAAAACTGTTTTTT
TRBV7-9	TRBD1	NA	TRBJ2-2	CASSWTGGEGTGELFF	TGTGCCAGCAGCTGGACAGGGGGCGAAGGCACCGGGGAGCTGTTTTTT
TRBV7-2	TRBD2	once	TRBJ2-5	CASSLLGTSGGETQYF	TGTGCCAGCAGCCTATTGGGGACTAGCGGGGGAGAGACCCAGTACTTC
TRBV5-1	NA	NA	TRBJ1-3	CASSPNRDHSGNTIYF	TGCGCCAGCAGCCCTAACCGAGACCATAGCGGAAACACCATATATTTT
TRBV5-1	NA	NA	TRBJ1-1	CASSRTANTEAFF	TGCGCCAGCAGTCGGACAGCTAACACTGAAGCTTTCTTT
TRBV25-1	NA	NA	TRBJ1-4	CASSDLFEKLFF	TGTGCCAGCAGTGACCTTTTTGAAAAACTGTTTTTT
TRBV30	NA	NA	TRBJ1-2	CAWAPVRGGGGYGYTF	TGTGCCTGGGCCCCCGTCCGGGGGGGCGGTGGTTATGGCTACACCTTC
TRBV11-2	NA	NA	TRBJ1-6	CASSSDRPDSPLHF	TGTGCCAGCAGCTCGGACAGACCAGATTCACCCCTCCACTTT
TRBV7-2	NA	NA	TRBJ1-2	CASSLQGNYGYTF	TGTGCCAGCAGTTTACAGGGTAACTATGGCTACACCTTC
TRBV6-1	TRBD2	NA	TRBJ2-5	CASSEWSGGPQETQYF	TGTGCCAGCAGTGAGTGGAGCGGGGGGCCGCAAGAGACCCAGTACTTC
TRBV20-1	NA	NA	TRBJ2-7	CSASRVDRLGEQYF	TGCAGTGCTAGTCGGGTCGACCGCCTCGGGGAGCAGTACTTC
TRBV6-5	TRBD1	NA	TRBJ1-2	CASSSTGQLYGYTF	TGTGCCAGCAGTTCCACGGGACAGCTCTATGGCTACACCTTC
TRBV30	NA	once	TRBJ1-5	CAWSVGGSYSNQPQHF	TGTGCCTGGAGTGTCGGCGGGAGCTATAGCAATCAGCCCCAGCATTTT
TRBV19	TRBD1	NA	TRBJ2-3	CASNGQGGTDTQYF	TGTGCCAGTAACGGACAGGGGGGGACAGATACGCAGTATTTT
TRBV28	NA	NA	TRBJ2-6	CASSSAGDLAVLTF	TGTGCCAGCAGCTCAGCAGGTGACCTAGCCGTCCTGACTTTC
TRBV27	TRBD2	NA	TRBJ2-1	CASSLTSRGGREEQFF	TGTGCCAGCAGTTTAACCTCCCGGGGGGGGCGGGAAGAGCAGTTCTTC
TRBV21-1	NA	NA	TRBJ1-4	CASSKALPYEKLFF	TGTGCCAGCAGCAAAGCCCTCCCGTATGAAAAACTGTTTTTT
TRBV10-3	NA	NA	TRBJ2-7	CAISESGGYEQYF	TGTGCCATCAGTGAGTCGGGAGGTTACGAGCAGTACTTC
TRBV7-6	TRBD2	NA	TRBJ2-3	CASSSIPGGGNTDTQYF	TGTGCCAGCAGCTCCATACCAGGCGGGGGGAACACAGATACGCAGTATTTT
TRBV20-1	TRBD1	NA	TRBJ1-6	CSASADRLNSPLHF	TGCAGTGCTAGTGCGGACAGGCTGAATTCACCCCTCCACTTT
TRBV4-1	TRBD1	few	TRBJ2-2	CASSRDRVPGELFF	TGCGCCAGCAGCCGGGACAGGGTTCCCGGGGAGCTGTTTTTT
TRBV28	NA	NA	TRBJ1-4	CASSSKDRFNEKLFF	TGTGCCAGCAGCTCCAAAGACAGGTTTAATGAAAAACTGTTTTTT
TRBV7-9	NA	NA	TRBJ1-2	CASSLAGDGYTF	TGTGCCAGCAGCTTAGCAGGGGATGGCTACACCTTC
TRBV18	TRBD1	few	TRBJ1-3	CASSHRGISGNTIYF	TGTGCCAGCTCGCACAGGGGGATCTCTGGAAACACCATATATTTT
TRBV7-6	NA	NA	TRBJ1-1	CASKRGGWDTEAFF	TGTGCCAGCAAAAGGGGGGGCTGGGACACTGAAGCTTTCTTT
TRBV7-2	NA	NA	TRBJ2-4	CASSSTAGDGIQYF	TGTGCCAGCAGCTCCACGGCAGGGGACGGCATTCAGTACTTC
TRBV5-1	NA	NA	TRBJ2-1	CASSRSDRNNEQFF	TGCGCCAGCAGCCGCTCGGACAGAAACAATGAGCAGTTCTTC
TRBV27	NA	NA	TRBJ2-2	CASSSFLAVSTNTGELFF	TGTGCCAGCAGTTCCTTTTTAGCGGTTTCCACGAACACCGGGGAGCTGTTTTTT